The rows below give T cell receptor beta chains drawn from one sample of a study of immune evolution from preneoplasia to lung adenocarcinoma. Method: immunoSEQ multiplex PCR; TCRdb's copy keeps in-frame clones and lacks some. Among 3,900 or so clones listed, just under 75% were seen once. What was sequenced was FFPE minimally invasive lung adenocarcinoma tissue. The receptors shown here come from a person aged 55-85 years with lung adenocarcinoma. The CDR3 runs from the conserved cysteine through the conserved F or W. The D gene is left open where the match is weak. Size tells how often a clone was seen (once, few, many) or the class of an expanded clone, and some rows leave it out.

D: NA; J: TRBJ2-1; size: NA; V: TRBV5-1; CDR3: CASSLDRVGYNEQFF; DNA: TGCGCCAGCAGCTTGGACAGGGTGGGATACAATGAGCAGTTCTTC
D: NA; J: TRBJ2-2; size: once; V: TRBV7-7; CDR3: CASSRDADTGELFF; DNA: TGTGCTAGCAGCCGGGACGCTGACACCGGGGAGCTGTTTTTT
D: NA; J: TRBJ2-7; size: NA; V: TRBV6-6; CDR3: CASTRGSAYEQYF; DNA: TGTGCCAGCACCCGAGGGTCAGCCTACGAGCAGTACTTC
D: TRBD1; J: TRBJ2-7; size: NA; V: TRBV29-1; CDR3: CSVADDRDPYEQYF; DNA: TGCAGCGTTGCCGACGACAGGGATCCCTACGAGCAGTACTTC
D: NA; J: TRBJ1-2; size: NA; V: TRBV28; CDR3: CASSLGGGRGYTF; DNA: TGTGCCAGCAGTTTGGGGGGCGGTAGGGGCTACACCTTC
D: NA; J: TRBJ2-4; size: few; V: TRBV6-5; CDR3: CASAAGAKNIQYF; DNA: TGTGCCAGCGCCGCGGGGGCCAAAAACATTCAGTACTTC
D: TRBD2; J: TRBJ2-3; size: once; V: TRBV4-1; CDR3: CASSQDRTSGVPDTQYF; DNA: TGCGCCAGCAGCCAAGATCGGACTAGCGGGGTCCCAGATACGCAGTATTTT
D: NA; J: TRBJ2-5; size: NA; V: TRBV5-1; CDR3: CASSLAASEGAETQYF; DNA: TGCGCCAGCAGCTTGGCGGCTAGCGAGGGGGCGGAGACCCAGTACTTC
D: NA; J: TRBJ2-2; size: NA; V: TRBV4-2; CDR3: CASSQVRQNTGELFF; DNA: TGTGCCAGCAGCCAAGTAAGGCAGAACACCGGGGAGCTGTTTTTT
D: NA; J: TRBJ1-2; size: NA; V: TRBV18; CDR3: CASSRGQGSYGYTF; DNA: TGTGCCAGCTCACGGGGGCAGGGCTCCTATGGCTACACCTTC
D: NA; J: TRBJ1-4; size: NA; V: TRBV29-1; CDR3: CSVEDLGPHVENEKLFF; DNA: TGCAGCGTTGAAGATCTCGGGCCCCACGTCGAAAATGAAAAACTGTTTTTT
D: TRBD1; J: TRBJ2-7; size: NA; V: TRBV19; CDR3: CASRQGQGSSYEQYF; DNA: TGTGCCAGTAGGCAAGGACAGGGGAGCTCCTACGAGCAGTACTTC
D: NA; J: TRBJ2-2; size: NA; V: TRBV6-6; CDR3: CASSYGVPELFF; DNA: TGTGCCAGCAGTTATGGGGTCCCGGAGCTGTTTTTT
D: TRBD1; J: TRBJ2-7; size: NA; V: TRBV4-2; CDR3: CASSRTAGTGESYEQYF; DNA: TGTGCCAGCAGCCGAACGGCAGGGACAGGGGAATCCTACGAGCAGTACTTC
D: TRBD2; J: TRBJ2-3; size: NA; V: TRBV25-1; CDR3: CASSEMKRGFTDTQYF; DNA: TGTGCCAGCAGTGAAATGAAGCGGGGGTTCACAGATACGCAGTATTTT
D: NA; J: TRBJ2-5; size: NA; V: TRBV19; CDR3: CASSIRRGSRETQYF; DNA: TGTGCCAGTAGTATACGTCGGGGATCGCGAGAGACCCAGTACTTC
D: TRBD1; J: TRBJ2-1; size: once; V: TRBV4-1; CDR3: CASSQASGGYNEQFF; DNA: TGCGCCAGCAGCCAAGCCTCAGGGGGCTACAATGAGCAGTTCTTC
D: TRBD1; J: TRBJ2-7; size: medium-sized; V: TRBV7-2; CDR3: CASSLVTGGSYEQYF; DNA: TGTGCCAGCAGCTTAGTGACAGGGGGTTCCTACGAGCAGTACTTC
D: TRBD1; J: TRBJ2-6; size: once; V: TRBV18; CDR3: CASSRTGTDHSGANVLTF; DNA: TGTGCCAGCTCACGAACCGGGACAGACCACTCTGGGGCCAACGTCCTGACTTTC
D: NA; J: TRBJ2-1; size: NA; V: TRBV11-2; CDR3: CASSFGSQNNEQFF; DNA: TGTGCCAGCAGCTTCGGTTCCCAAAACAATGAGCAGTTCTTC
D: TRBD2; J: TRBJ2-1; size: NA; V: TRBV29-1; CDR3: CSVEEGGEYNEQFF; DNA: TGCAGCGTTGAAGAGGGGGGGGAGTACAATGAGCAGTTCTTC
D: TRBD1; J: TRBJ2-1; size: NA; V: TRBV28; CDR3: CASSTSGQVYNEQFF; DNA: TGTGCCAGCAGCACCTCGGGACAGGTATACAATGAGCAGTTCTTC
D: TRBD1; J: TRBJ2-5; size: NA; V: TRBV7-2; CDR3: CASSGQGRETQYF; DNA: TGTGCCAGCAGCGGACAGGGGCGGGAGACCCAGTACTTC
D: NA; J: TRBJ2-7; size: NA; V: TRBV5-1; CDR3: CASNVGGNYEQYF; DNA: TGCGCCAGCAACGTCGGGGGTAACTACGAGCAGTACTTC
D: NA; J: TRBJ2-3; size: NA; V: TRBV5-1; CDR3: CASSFRDSTDTQYF; DNA: TGCGCCAGCAGCTTCCGGGACTCCACAGATACGCAGTATTTT
D: NA; J: TRBJ2-1; size: NA; V: TRBV4-2; CDR3: CASSQDRYYNEQFF; DNA: TGTGCCAGCAGCCAGGACAGATACTACAATGAGCAGTTCTTC
D: TRBD1; J: TRBJ1-2; size: NA; V: TRBV4-2; CDR3: CASSQSTGEGYTF; DNA: TGTGCCAGCAGCCAATCTACAGGGGAAGGCTACACCTTC
D: NA; J: TRBJ2-5; size: NA; V: TRBV11-3; CDR3: CASSLRDDQETQYF; DNA: TGTGCCAGCAGCCTTAGGGACGATCAAGAGACCCAGTACTTC
D: NA; J: TRBJ1-1; size: NA; V: TRBV4-1; CDR3: CASSLPLDPGNTEAFF; DNA: TGCGCCAGCAGCCTTCCCCTCGATCCGGGGAACACTGAAGCTTTCTTT
D: NA; J: TRBJ1-2; size: NA; V: TRBV25-1; CDR3: CASSEFQALYGYTF; DNA: TGTGCCAGCAGTGAATTCCAGGCACTCTATGGCTACACCTTC
D: NA; J: TRBJ1-1; size: few; V: TRBV5-8; CDR3: CASSRRDTYTEAFF; DNA: TGTGCCAGCAGCCGGCGGGACACCTACACTGAAGCTTTCTTT
D: TRBD1; J: TRBJ1-1; size: NA; V: TRBV7-2; CDR3: CASSLVQGGRNTEAFF; DNA: TGTGCCAGCAGCTTAGTTCAGGGGGGACGGAACACTGAAGCTTTCTTT
D: NA; J: TRBJ1-2; size: NA; V: TRBV20-1; CDR3: CSARENYGYTF; DNA: TGCAGTGCTAGAGAAAACTATGGCTACACCTTC
D: NA; J: TRBJ1-1; size: NA; V: TRBV6-5; CDR3: CASFLNTEAFF; DNA: TGTGCCAGCTTTCTGAACACTGAAGCTTTCTTT
D: TRBD1; J: TRBJ1-3; size: NA; V: TRBV6-5; CDR3: CASSRTGGGNTIYF; DNA: TGTGCCAGCAGCCGTACAGGGGGCGGAAACACCATATATTTT
D: NA; J: TRBJ2-1; size: NA; V: TRBV6-5; CDR3: CASSLKSSYNEQFF; DNA: TGTGCCAGCAGTCTCAAGAGCTCCTACAATGAGCAGTTCTTC
D: NA; J: TRBJ2-1; size: NA; V: TRBV11-3; CDR3: CASLRGGEQFF; DNA: TGTGCCAGCCTTAGGGGGGGGGAGCAGTTCTTC
D: TRBD2; J: TRBJ2-1; size: NA; V: TRBV6-6; CDR3: CATGGGNEQFF; DNA: TGTGCCACCGGGGGGGGTAATGAGCAGTTCTTC
D: NA; J: TRBJ1-1; size: NA; V: TRBV9; CDR3: CASSVVDNTEAFF; DNA: TGTGCCAGCAGCGTAGTGGACAACACTGAAGCTTTCTTT
D: NA; J: TRBJ2-7; size: NA; V: TRBV2; CDR3: CAGNREGYEQYF; DNA: TGTGCCGGGAACAGGGAAGGCTACGAGCAGTACTTC
D: NA; J: TRBJ1-1; size: few; V: TRBV14; CDR3: CASSHFDGFRNTEAFF; DNA: TGTGCCAGCAGCCACTTTGACGGCTTCAGGAACACTGAAGCTTTCTTT
D: TRBD1; J: TRBJ2-1; size: NA; V: TRBV9; CDR3: CASSVTGGDEQFF; DNA: TGTGCCAGCAGCGTCACAGGGGGCGATGAGCAGTTCTTC
D: TRBD1; J: TRBJ1-2; size: NA; V: TRBV7-3; CDR3: CASSLTPDRAYGYTF; DNA: TGTGCCAGCAGCTTAACCCCCGACAGGGCCTATGGCTACACCTTC
D: NA; J: TRBJ1-5; size: NA; V: TRBV5-5; CDR3: CASSSQGGGNQPQHF; DNA: TGTGCCAGCAGTTCCCAGGGTGGAGGCAATCAGCCCCAGCATTTT
D: NA; J: TRBJ2-1; size: NA; V: TRBV20-1; CDR3: CSARWYEQFF; DNA: TGCAGTGCTAGGTGGTATGAGCAGTTCTTC
D: NA; J: TRBJ2-7; size: NA; V: TRBV6-5; CDR3: CASSYPSYEQYF; DNA: TGTGCCAGCAGTTACCCTTCCTACGAGCAGTACTTC
D: TRBD1; J: TRBJ2-7; size: NA; V: TRBV5-5; CDR3: CASSQSGTGLYEQYF; DNA: TGTGCCAGCAGCCAGTCCGGGACAGGGCTATACGAGCAGTACTTC
D: NA; J: TRBJ1-1; size: few; V: TRBV5-1; CDR3: CASSFSPRQLRPNTEAFF; DNA: TGCGCCAGCAGCTTTTCACCGCGACAGCTACGGCCGAACACTGAAGCTTTCTTT
D: TRBD2; J: TRBJ2-3; size: few; V: TRBV11-3; CDR3: CASSPWTSGGDTDTQYF; DNA: TGTGCCAGCAGCCCCTGGACTAGCGGGGGGGACACAGATACGCAGTATTTT
D: NA; J: TRBJ1-2; size: NA; V: TRBV11-2; CDR3: CASTRAGVVGGYTF; DNA: TGTGCCAGCACCCGCGCTGGGGTAGTTGGTGGCTACACCTTC
D: TRBD1; J: TRBJ2-3; size: NA; V: TRBV6-5; CDR3: CASSYRQGASTDTQYF; DNA: TGTGCCAGCAGTTACCGGCAGGGGGCGAGCACAGATACGCAGTATTTT
D: NA; J: TRBJ1-2; size: few; V: TRBV6-1; CDR3: CASSESGGLYGYTF; DNA: TGTGCCAGCAGTGAATCCGGCGGACTCTATGGCTACACCTTC
D: TRBD1; J: TRBJ1-2; size: NA; V: TRBV6-1; CDR3: CASSEAGQGAPDLPYGYTF; DNA: TGTGCCAGCAGTGAAGCGGGACAGGGGGCCCCCGATTTACCCTATGGCTACACCTTC
D: NA; J: TRBJ2-2; size: NA; V: TRBV7-9; CDR3: CASSARGGGPPNTGELFF; DNA: TGTGCCAGCAGCGCCAGAGGGGGAGGGCCCCCGAACACCGGGGAGCTGTTTTTT